This T cell receptor beta chain originates from a study of cytomegalovirus exposure and HLA in healthy donors. Study summary: A later analysis reported the same platform for the 90 to 150 validation repertoires and the 650 to 750 first-cohort repertoires. Overall study results and limits: According to a later analysis, TCR clusters from the first cohort tended to co-occur in the roughly 110 validation repertoires. Many donors shared some public TCRs, even though most TCR sequences were rare.

Produced via immunoSEQ multiplex PCR; TCRdb's table is partial and in-frame only. The sample carries about 110,000 clones, approximately 89% recorded once. The donors were part of the roughly 130-subject validation cohort, which stood apart from the roughly 700-subject first cohort. A note on this clone: Its antigen is not known.

This CDR3 has 16 residues. Trimming cost V 0 bases and J 2 bases, with 13 bases left between them. Germline CDR1 MGHRA, CDR2 YSYEKL. The V gene is TRBV4-1, the J gene TRBJ1-1; D gene uncertain. Source material: PBMCs. The receptor was derived from a young woman in good health and CMV-seronegative. The CDR3 DNA is TGCGCCAGCAGCCAAGATGGGCGTCCGAGAAACACTGAAGCTTTCTTT. It yields the protein CASSQDGRPRNTEAFF.